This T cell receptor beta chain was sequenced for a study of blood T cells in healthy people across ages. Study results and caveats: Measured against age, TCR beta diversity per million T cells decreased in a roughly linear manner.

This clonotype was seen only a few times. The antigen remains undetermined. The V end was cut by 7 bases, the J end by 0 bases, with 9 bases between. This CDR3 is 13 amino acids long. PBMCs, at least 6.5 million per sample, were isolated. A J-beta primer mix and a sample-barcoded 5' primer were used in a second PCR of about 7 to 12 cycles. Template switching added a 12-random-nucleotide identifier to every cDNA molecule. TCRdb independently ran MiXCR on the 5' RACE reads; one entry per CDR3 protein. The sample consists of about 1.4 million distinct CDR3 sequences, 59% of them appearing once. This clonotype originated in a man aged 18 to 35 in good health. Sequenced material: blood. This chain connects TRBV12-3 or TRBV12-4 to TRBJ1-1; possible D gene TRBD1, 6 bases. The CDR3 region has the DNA TGTGCCAGCAAGGGGGGACTGAACACTGAAGCTTTCTTT. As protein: CASKGGLNTEAFF.